This T cell receptor (beta chain) came from a study of T-cell memory formation after mild COVID-19. Looking at the study overall: Each donor largely had its own TCR clusters.

General observations from the study: Clones contracting day 15 to 85 were balanced CD4/CD8; later expanders leaned CD4+. Memory from before infection featured some responding clones, which suggests cross-reactive memory joined.

Trimming cost V 6 bases and J 6 bases, with 15 bases left between them. CDR3 length equals 13 residues. This clonotype was counted a few times. Its antigen is unknown. TCRdb redid the calling of the 5' RACE reads with MiXCR, one entry per CDR3 protein. Found here are about 350,000 distinct CDR3 sequences, 12% to 15% of them singletons; the top ten hold about 20%. Specimen: PBMCs or a T cell subset sorted from them (not recorded which). The TCR sequence derives from a man between 18 and 29 years old who had mild COVID-19 (a few samples of this study predate the infection). Cell type and time point are not known. The chain couples TRBV12-3 or TRBV12-4 to TRBJ2-7; either TRBD1 or TRBD2 may supply D (5 bases each). DNA of the CDR3: TGTGCCAGCAGCTTGGGTCCCGGGACCGAGCAGTACTTC. Encoded protein: CASSLGPGTEQYF.